This TCR beta chain was recorded in a study of T cell changes during pregnancy in multiple sclerosis. Germline CDR1 SGHRS, CDR2 YFSETQ. CDR3 length equals 15 residues. Trimming removed 3 bases from V and 1 base from J; junction bases left unmatched: 3. Method: immunoSEQ multiplex PCR; TCRdb's copy keeps in-frame clones and lacks some. The sample shows approximately 80,000 clones, approximately 94% of them seen only once. The source material was peripheral blood, sampled in the third trimester of pregnancy. The gene calls are TRBV5-1 and TRBJ2-5; TRBD2 aligns across 10 bases. This clonotype was obtained from a female donor with multiple sclerosis, enrolled in a pregnancy study. This chain's CDR3 is CASSSGLAVQETQYF. DNA of the CDR3: TGCGCCAGCAGCTCCGGACTAGCGGTCCAAGAGACCCAGTACTTC.